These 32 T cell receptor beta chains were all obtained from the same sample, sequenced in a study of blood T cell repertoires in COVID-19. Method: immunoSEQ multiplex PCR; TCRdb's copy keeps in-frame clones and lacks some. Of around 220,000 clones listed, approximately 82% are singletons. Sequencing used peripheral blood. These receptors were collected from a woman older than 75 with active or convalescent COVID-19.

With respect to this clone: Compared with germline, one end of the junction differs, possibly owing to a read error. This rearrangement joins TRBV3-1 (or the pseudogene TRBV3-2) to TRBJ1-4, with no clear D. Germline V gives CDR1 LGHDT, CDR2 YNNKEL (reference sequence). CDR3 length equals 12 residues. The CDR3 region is CASSETGRYLRF. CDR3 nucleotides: TGTGCCAGCAGCGAAACCGGGAGATACCTTCGTTTT.

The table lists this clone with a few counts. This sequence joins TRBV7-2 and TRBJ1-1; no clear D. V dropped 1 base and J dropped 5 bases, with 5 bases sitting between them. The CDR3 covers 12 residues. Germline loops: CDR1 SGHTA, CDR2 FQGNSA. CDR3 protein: CASSLVYTEAFF. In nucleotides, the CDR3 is TGTGCCAGCAGCTTAGTTTATACTGAAGCTTTCTTT.

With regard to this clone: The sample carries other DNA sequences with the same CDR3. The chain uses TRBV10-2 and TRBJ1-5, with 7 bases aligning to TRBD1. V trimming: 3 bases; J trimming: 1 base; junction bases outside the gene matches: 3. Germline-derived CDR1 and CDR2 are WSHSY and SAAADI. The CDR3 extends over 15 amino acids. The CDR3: CASSEGGASNQPQHF. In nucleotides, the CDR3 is TGCGCCAGCAGTGAAGGGGGCGCGAGCAATCAGCCCCAGCATTTT.

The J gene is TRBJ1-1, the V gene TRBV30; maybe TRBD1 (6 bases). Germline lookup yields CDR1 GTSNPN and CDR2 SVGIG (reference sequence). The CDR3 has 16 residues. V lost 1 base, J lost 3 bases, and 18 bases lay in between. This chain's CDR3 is CAWSGAGVHGDTEAFF. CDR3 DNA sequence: TGTGCCTGGAGTGGCGCAGGGGTTCATGGAGACACTGAAGCTTTCTTT.

The CDR3 DNA sequence: TGTGCCAGCAGTCAGGGTCCCTACAATGAGCAGTTCTTC. Amino acids: CASSQGPYNEQFF. The chain carries TRBV6-1 and TRBJ2-1, with TRBD1 as a possible D gene (5 bases). Looked up from germline, CDR1 is MNHNS and CDR2 is SASEGT. The CDR3 runs 13 residues. Trimming cost V 5 bases and J 2 bases, with 7 bases left between them.

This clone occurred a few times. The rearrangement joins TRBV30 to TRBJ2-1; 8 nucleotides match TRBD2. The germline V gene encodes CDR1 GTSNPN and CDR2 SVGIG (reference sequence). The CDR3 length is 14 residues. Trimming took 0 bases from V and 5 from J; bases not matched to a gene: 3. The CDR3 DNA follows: TGTGCCTGGAGTGTAGCGGGAGAGCACAATGAGCAGTTCTTC. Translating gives CAWSVAGEHNEQFF.

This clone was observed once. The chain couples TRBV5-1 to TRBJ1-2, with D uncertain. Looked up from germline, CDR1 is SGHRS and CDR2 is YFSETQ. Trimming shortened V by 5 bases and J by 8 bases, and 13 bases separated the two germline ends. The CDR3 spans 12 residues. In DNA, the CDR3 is TGCGCCAGCAGTGAAGGCAGGCGAGGCTACACCTTC. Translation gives CASSEGRRGYTF.

The CDR3, as DNA: TGCGCCAGCAGCTTGGTTCAGGGGGCTGGAAACACCATATATTTT. This translates into CASSLVQGAGNTIYF. J is TRBJ1-3 and V is TRBV5-1, with 7 bases aligning to TRBD1. Per the germline V gene, CDR1 is SGHRS and CDR2 is YFSETQ. V dropped 0 bases and J dropped 2; count of bases not matched to a gene: 2. CDR3 size: 15 residues.

The CDR3 bases are TGTGCCAGCAGCTTGGAGGTTCTAGCGGGAGCAACAGATACGCAGTATTTT. It encodes CASSLEVLAGATDTQYF. The genes are TRBV5-4 and TRBJ2-3, with 10 bases lining up with TRBD2. Looked up from germline, CDR1 is SGHNT and CDR2 is YYREEE (reference sequence). There are 17 residues in the CDR3. V lost 0 bases and J lost 3; bases outside the gene matches: 7.

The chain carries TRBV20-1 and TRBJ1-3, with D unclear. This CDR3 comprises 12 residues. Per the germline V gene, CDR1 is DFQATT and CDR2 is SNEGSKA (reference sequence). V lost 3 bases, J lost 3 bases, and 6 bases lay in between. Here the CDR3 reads CSASLSGNTIYF. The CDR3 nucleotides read TGCAGTGCTAGTCTGAGTGGAAACACCATATATTTT.

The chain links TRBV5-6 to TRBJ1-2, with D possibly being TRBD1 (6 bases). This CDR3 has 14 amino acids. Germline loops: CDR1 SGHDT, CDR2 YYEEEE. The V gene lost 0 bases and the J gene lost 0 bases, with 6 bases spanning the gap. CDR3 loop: CASSLGTANYGYTF. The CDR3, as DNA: TGTGCCAGCAGCTTGGGGACAGCTAACTATGGCTACACCTTC.

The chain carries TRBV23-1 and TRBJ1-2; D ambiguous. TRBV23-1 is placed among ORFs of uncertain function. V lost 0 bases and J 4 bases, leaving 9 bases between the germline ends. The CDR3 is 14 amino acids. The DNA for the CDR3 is TGCGCCAGCAGTCAATCGTTAGGGAGCTATGGCTACACCTTC. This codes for CASSQSLGSYGYTF.

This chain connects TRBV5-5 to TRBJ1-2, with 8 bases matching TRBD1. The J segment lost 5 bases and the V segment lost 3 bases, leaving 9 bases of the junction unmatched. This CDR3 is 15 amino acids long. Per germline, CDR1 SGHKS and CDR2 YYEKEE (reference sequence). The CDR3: CASSSPGQAFYGYTF. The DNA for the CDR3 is TGTGCCAGCAGCTCCCCGGGACAGGCGTTTTATGGCTACACCTTC. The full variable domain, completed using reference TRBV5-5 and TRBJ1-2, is DAGVTQSPTHLIKTRGQQVTLRCSPISGHKSVSWYQQVLGQGPQFIFQYYEKEERGRGNFPDRFSARQFPNYSSELNVNALLLGDSALYLCASSSPGQAFYGYTFGSGTRLTVV.

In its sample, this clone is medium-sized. This CDR3 reads CASSLEAEGNEKLFF. The DNA of the CDR3 is TGTGCCAGCAGCTTAGAGGCAGAGGGCAATGAAAAACTGTTTTTT. The J gene is TRBJ1-4, the V gene TRBV7-9, with unresolved D. The CDR3 loop spans 15 amino acids. Between the trimmed V and J ends, which lost 1 base and 5 bases, there was a span of 11 bases. CDR1 is SEHNR and CDR2 is FQNEAQ in the germline V gene (reference sequence).

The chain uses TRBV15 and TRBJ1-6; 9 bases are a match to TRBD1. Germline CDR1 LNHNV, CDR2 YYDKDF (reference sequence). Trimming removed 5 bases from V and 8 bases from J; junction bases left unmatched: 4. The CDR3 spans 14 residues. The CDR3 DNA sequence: TGTGCCACCAGCTGGGGGACAGGGTATTCACCCCTCCACTTT. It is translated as CATSWGTGYSPLHF.

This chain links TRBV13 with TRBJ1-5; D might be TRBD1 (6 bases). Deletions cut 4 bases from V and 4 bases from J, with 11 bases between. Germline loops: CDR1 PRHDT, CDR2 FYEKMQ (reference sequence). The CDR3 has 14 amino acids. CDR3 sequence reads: CASSYRQANQPQHF. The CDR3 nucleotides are TGTGCCAGCAGCTACCGACAGGCTAATCAGCCCCAGCATTTT.

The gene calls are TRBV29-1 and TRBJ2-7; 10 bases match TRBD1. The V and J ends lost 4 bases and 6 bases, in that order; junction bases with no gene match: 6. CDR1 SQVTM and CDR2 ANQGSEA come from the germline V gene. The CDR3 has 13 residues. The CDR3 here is CSVVRDRGTEQYF. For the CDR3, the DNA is TGCAGCGTTGTCCGGGACAGGGGAACCGAGCAGTACTTC.

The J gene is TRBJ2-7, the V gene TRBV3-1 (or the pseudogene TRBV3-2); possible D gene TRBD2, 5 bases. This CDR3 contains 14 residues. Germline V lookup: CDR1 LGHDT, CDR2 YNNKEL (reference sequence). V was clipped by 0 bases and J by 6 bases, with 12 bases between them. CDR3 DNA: TGTGCCAGCAGCCAAGATGTACTAGGCGGCGAGCAGTACTTC. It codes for CASSQDVLGGEQYF.

This CDR3 is CAISEAKGAGAETQYF. As DNA, the CDR3 is TGTGCCATCAGTGAGGCCAAGGGGGCCGGGGCCGAGACCCAGTACTTC. This chain uses TRBV10-3 with TRBJ2-5, with 7 positions matching TRBD1. Unmatched junction bases numbered 11, after V lost 2 bases and J lost 5 bases. The CDR3 length is 16 residues. From germline, CDR1 is ENHRY and CDR2 SYGVKD.

CDR3 protein: CASSQLAGGQDTQYF. CDR3 DNA: TGTGCCAGCAGTCAACTAGCGGGGGGCCAAGATACGCAGTATTTT. This chain uses TRBV6-2 or TRBV6-3 with TRBJ2-3, with 12 bases identical to TRBD2. Trimming cost V 5 bases and J 5 bases; bases outside gene matches: 5. CDR1 is MNHEY, CDR2 SVGEGT, per germline. CDR3 length: 15 residues.

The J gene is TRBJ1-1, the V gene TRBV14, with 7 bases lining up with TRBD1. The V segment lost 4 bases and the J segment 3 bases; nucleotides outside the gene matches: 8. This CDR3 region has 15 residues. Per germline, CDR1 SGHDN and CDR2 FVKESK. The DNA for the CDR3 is TGTGCCAGCAGCCGAAAGGGGGACAGATACACTGAAGCTTTCTTT. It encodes CASSRKGDRYTEAFF.

CDR3 in DNA: TGTGCCACCAGCAGGGAAGGCGGGGGGATCTATGGCTACACCTTC. Translating gives CATSREGGGIYGYTF. V and J are TRBV15 and TRBJ1-2; D might be TRBD1 (5 bases). Deletions cut 3 bases from V and 4 bases from J, with 15 bases between. From germline, CDR1 is LNHNV and CDR2 YYDKDF (reference sequence). The CDR3 is 15 residues long.

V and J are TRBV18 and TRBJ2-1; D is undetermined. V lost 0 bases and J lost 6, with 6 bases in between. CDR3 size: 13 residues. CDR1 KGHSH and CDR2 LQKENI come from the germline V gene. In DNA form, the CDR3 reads TGTGCCAGCTCACCACCCCTAGTCAATGAGCAGTTCTTC. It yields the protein CASSPPLVNEQFF.

The CDR3 DNA is TGTGCCAGCAGCCGGACCTCCCAGGGCCGAGAGCAGTTCTTC. Encoded protein: CASSRTSQGREQFF. V and J are TRBV3-1 (or the pseudogene TRBV3-2) and TRBJ2-1; D is possibly TRBD1 (5 bases). This CDR3 has 14 residues. Germline CDR1 is LGHDT and CDR2 is YNNKEL (reference sequence). Trimming took 4 bases from V and 10 from J, leaving 17 bases between them.

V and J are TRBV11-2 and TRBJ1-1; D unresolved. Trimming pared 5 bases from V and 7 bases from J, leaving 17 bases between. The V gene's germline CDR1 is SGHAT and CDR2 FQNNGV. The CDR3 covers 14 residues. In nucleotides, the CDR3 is TGTGCCAGCAGCCGCGGACTTATAAGTGGTGAAGCTTTCTTT. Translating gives CASSRGLISGEAFF.

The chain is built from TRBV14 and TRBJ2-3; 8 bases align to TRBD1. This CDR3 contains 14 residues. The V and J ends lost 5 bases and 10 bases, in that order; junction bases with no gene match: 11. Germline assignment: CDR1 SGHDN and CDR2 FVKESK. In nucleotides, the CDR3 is TGTGCCAGCAGCAACCGGGACAGGACAATGCCGCAGTATTTT. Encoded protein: CASSNRDRTMPQYF.

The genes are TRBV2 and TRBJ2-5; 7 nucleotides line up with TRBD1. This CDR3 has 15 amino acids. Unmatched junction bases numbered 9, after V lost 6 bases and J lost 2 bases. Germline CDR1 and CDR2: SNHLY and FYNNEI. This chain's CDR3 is CASSRDRLIQETQYF. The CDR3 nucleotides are TGTGCCAGCAGCCGGGACAGACTAATACAAGAGACCCAGTACTTC. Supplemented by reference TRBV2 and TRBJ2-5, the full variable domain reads EPEVTQTPSHQVTQMGQEVILRCVPISNHLYFYWYRQILGQKVEFLVSFYNNEISEKSEIFDDQFSVERPDGSNFTLKIRSTKLEDSAMYFCASSRDRLIQETQYFGPGTRLLVL.

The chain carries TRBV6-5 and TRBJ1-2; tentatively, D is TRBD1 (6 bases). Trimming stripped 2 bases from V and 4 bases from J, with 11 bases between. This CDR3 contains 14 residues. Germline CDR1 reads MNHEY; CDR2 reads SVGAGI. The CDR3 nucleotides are TGTGCCAGCAGTTACCTTGGGGACACCTATGGCTACACCTTC. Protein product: CASSYLGDTYGYTF.

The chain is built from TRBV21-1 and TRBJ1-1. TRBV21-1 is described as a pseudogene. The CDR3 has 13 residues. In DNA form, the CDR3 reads TGTGCCAGCAGCAAATGGGACTCGGCGAAGGCTTTCTTT. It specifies CASSKWDSAKAFF.

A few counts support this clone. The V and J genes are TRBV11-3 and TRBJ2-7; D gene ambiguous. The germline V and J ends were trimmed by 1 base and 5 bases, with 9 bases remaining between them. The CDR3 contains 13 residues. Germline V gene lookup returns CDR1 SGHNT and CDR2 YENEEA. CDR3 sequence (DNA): TGTGCCAGCAGCTTAGCCCTTTCGGACGAGCAGTACTTC. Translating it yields CASSLALSDEQYF.

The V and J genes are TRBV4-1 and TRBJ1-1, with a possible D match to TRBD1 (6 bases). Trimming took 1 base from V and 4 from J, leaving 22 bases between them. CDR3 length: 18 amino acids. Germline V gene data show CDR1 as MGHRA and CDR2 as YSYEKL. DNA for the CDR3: TGCGCCAGCAGCCAAGCATTAGGGTTTCGCCGCAGGGGCACTGAAGCTTTCTTT. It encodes CASSQALGFRRRGTEAFF.

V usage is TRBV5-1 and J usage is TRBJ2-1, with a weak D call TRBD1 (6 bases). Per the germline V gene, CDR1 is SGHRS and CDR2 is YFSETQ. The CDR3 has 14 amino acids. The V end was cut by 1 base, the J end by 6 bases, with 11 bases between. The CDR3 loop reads CASSLTGSGNEQFF. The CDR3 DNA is TGCGCCAGCAGCTTGACAGGGTCGGGCAATGAGCAGTTCTTC.